The T cell receptor (beta chain) described here comes from a study of blood T cells in healthy people across ages. Primed by a sample-barcoded 5' primer and a J-beta primer mix, a second PCR proceeded for about 7 to 11 cycles. TCRdb used MiXCR to reprocess the 5' RACE reads, holding one entry per CDR3 protein. Of 550,000 to 600,000 distinct CDR3 sequences in the sample, 25% to 30% are singletons; the top ten hold around a sixth. Germline V gives CDR1 MNHNY, CDR2 SVGAGI (reference sequence). The CDR3 sequence is 15 residues long. Trimming stripped 5 bases from V and 1 base from J, with 13 bases between. Study-level points and caveats: Higher diversity, along with more naive CD4+ cells, distinguished long-lived donors from aged donors. The fall in TCR beta diversity per million T cells was roughly linear with age.

Turning to this clonotype: Its antigen remains unidentified.

The sample, about 10 milliliters of peripheral blood, was drawn from each donor. The V call is TRBV6-6, the J call TRBJ2-3; D is possibly TRBD1 or TRBD2 (5 bases each). This receptor was taken from a woman between 65 and 79 years old in good health. Specimen: blood. CDR3 loop: CASSSPGDGTDTQYF. Here the CDR3 DNA reads TGTGCCAGCAGTAGTCCCGGGGACGGCACAGATACGCAGTATTTT.